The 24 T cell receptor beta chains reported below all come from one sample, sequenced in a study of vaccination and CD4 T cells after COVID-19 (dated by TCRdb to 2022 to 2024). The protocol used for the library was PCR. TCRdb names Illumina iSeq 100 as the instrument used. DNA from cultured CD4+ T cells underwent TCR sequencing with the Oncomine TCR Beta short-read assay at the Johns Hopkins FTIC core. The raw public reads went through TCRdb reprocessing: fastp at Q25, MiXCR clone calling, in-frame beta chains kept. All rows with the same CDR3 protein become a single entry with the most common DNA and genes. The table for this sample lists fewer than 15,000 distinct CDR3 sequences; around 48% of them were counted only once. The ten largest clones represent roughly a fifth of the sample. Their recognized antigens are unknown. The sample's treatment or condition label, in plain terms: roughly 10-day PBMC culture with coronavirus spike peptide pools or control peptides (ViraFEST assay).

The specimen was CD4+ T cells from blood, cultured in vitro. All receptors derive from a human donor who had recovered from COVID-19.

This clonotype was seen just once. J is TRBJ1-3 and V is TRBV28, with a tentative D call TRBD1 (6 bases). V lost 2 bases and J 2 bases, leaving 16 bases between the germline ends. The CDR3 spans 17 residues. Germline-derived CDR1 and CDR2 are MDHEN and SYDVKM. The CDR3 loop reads CASSLQGWGEPGNTIYF. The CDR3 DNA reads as TGTGCCAGCAGTTTACAGGGGTGGGGGGAACCTGGAAACACCATATATTTT.

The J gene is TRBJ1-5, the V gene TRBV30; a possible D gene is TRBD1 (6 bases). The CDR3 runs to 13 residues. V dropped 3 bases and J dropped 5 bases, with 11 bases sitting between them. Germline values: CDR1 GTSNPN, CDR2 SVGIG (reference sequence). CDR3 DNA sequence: TGTGCCTGGAGCACAGGGCGGCATCAGCCCCAGCATTTT. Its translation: CAWSTGRHQPQHF.

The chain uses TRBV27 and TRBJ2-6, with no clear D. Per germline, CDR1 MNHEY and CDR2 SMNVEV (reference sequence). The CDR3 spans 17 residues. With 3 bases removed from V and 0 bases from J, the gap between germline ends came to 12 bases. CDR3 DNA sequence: TGTGCCAGCAGTTTGTGGGGATGGGGCTCTGGGGCCAACGTCCTGACTTTC. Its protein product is CASSLWGWGSGANVLTF. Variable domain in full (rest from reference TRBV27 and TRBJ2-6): EAQVTQNPRYLITVTGKKLTVTCSQNMNHEYMSWYRQDPGLGLRQIYYSMNVEVTDKGDVPEGYKVSRKEKRNFPLILESPSPNQTSLYFCASSLWGWGSGANVLTFGAGSRLTVL.

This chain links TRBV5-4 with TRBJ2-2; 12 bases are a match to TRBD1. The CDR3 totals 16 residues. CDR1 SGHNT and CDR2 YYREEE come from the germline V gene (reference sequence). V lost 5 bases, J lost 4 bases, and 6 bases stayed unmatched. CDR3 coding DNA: TGTGCCAGCAGGAAGGGGGACAGGGGGCTCACCGGGGAGCTGTTTTTT. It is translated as CASRKGDRGLTGELFF.

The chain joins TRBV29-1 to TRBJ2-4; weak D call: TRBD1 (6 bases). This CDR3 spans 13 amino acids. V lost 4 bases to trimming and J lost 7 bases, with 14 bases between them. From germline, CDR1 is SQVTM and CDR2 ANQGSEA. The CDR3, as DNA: TGCAGCGTTGGAGTGTCAGGGGCGAACATTCAGTACTTC. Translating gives CSVGVSGANIQYF.

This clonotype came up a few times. Here the CDR3 DNA reads TGTGCCAGCAGTGGACAAAACTATGGCTACACCTTC. This encodes CASSGQNYGYTF. The chain links TRBV28 to TRBJ1-2; possible D gene TRBD1, 5 bases. V lost 5 bases to trimming and J lost 2 bases, with 6 bases between them. The CDR3 totals 12 residues. The V gene's germline CDR1 is MDHEN and CDR2 SYDVKM.

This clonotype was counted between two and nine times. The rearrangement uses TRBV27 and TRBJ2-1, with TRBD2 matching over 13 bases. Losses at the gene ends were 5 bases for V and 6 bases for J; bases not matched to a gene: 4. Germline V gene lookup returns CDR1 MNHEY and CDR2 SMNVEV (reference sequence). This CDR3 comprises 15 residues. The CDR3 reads CASSLGLAGVNEQFF. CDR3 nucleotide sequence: TGTGCCAGCAGTCTAGGACTAGCGGGAGTCAATGAGCAGTTCTTC.

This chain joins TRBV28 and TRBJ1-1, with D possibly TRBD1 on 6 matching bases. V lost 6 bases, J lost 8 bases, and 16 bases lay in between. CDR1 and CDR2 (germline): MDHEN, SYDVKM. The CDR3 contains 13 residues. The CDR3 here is CASRLGARGEAFF. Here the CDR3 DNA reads TGTGCCAGCAGGCTGGGGGCGCGGGGGGAAGCTTTCTTT. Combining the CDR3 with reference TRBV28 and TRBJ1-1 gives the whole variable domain DVKVTQSSRYLVKRTGEKVFLECVQDMDHENMFWYRQDPGLGLRLIYFSYDVKMKEKGDIPEGYSVSREKKERFSLILESASTNQTSMYLCASRLGARGEAFFGQGTRLTVV.

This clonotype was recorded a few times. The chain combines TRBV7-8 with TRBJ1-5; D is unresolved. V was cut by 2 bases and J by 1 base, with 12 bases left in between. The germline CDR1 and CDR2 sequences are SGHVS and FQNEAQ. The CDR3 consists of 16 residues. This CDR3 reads CASSLLGRSSNQPQHF. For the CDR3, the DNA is TGTGCCAGCAGCTTATTAGGCAGGTCGAGCAATCAGCCCCAGCATTTT. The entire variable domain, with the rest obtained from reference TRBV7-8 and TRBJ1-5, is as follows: GAGVSQSPRYKVAKRGQDVALRCDPISGHVSLFWYQQALGQGPEFLTYFQNEAQLDKSGLPSDRFFAERPEGSVSTLKIQRTQQEDSAVYLCASSLLGRSSNQPQHFGDGTRLSIL.

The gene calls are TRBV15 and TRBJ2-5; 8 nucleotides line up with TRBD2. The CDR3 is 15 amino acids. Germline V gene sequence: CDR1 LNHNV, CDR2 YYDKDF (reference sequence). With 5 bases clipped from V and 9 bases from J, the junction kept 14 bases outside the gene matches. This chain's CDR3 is CATSETGTRGLAQYF. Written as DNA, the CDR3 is TGTGCCACCAGCGAAACCGGGACTAGAGGATTGGCCCAGTACTTC.

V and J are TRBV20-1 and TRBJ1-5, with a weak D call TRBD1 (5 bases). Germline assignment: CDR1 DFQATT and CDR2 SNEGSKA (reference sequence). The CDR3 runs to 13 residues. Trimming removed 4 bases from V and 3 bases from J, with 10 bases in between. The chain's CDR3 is CSAKQENNQPQHF. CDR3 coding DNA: TGCAGTGCTAAACAGGAGAACAATCAGCCCCAGCATTTT.

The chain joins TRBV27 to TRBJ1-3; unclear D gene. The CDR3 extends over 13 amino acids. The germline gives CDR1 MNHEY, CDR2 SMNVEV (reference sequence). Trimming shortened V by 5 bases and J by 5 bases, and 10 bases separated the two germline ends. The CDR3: CASSPPTRNTIYF. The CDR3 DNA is TGTGCCAGCAGTCCCCCCACCAGAAACACCATATATTTT.

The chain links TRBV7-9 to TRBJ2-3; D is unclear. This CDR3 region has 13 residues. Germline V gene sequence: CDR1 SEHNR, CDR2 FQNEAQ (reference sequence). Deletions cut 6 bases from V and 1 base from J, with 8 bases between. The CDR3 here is CASSSSGTDTQYF. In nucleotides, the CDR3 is TGTGCCAGCAGTTCCAGTGGCACAGATACGCAGTATTTT.

The CDR3 protein is CASSRGLAGVSTGELFF. DNA for the CDR3: TGCGCCAGCAGCCGGGGACTAGCGGGAGTGTCCACCGGGGAGCTGTTTTTT. The genes are TRBV5-1 and TRBJ2-2; 14 bases map to TRBD2. The CDR3 loop spans 17 amino acids. Per germline, CDR1 SGHRS and CDR2 YFSETQ. The junction had 6 bases not matched to a gene; V was cut back by 4 bases and J by 4 bases. Supplemented by reference TRBV5-1 and TRBJ2-2, the full variable domain reads KAGVTQTPRYLIKTRGQQVTLSCSPISGHRSVSWYQQTPGQGLQFLFEYFSETQRNKGNFPGRFSGRQFSNSRSEMNVSTLELGDSALYLCASSRGLAGVSTGELFFGEGSRLTVL.

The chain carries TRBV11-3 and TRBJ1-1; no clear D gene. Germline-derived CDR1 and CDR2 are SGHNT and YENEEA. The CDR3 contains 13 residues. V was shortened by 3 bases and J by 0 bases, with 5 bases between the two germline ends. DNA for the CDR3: TGTGCCAGCAGCTTGAGAGTGAACACTGAAGCTTTCTTT. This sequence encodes CASSLRVNTEAFF.

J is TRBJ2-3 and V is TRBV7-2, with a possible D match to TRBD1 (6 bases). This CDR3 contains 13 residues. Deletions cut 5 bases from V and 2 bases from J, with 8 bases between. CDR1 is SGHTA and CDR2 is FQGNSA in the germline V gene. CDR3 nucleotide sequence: TGTGCCAGCAGCGGACAGACCACAGATACGCAGTATTTT. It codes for CASSGQTTDTQYF.

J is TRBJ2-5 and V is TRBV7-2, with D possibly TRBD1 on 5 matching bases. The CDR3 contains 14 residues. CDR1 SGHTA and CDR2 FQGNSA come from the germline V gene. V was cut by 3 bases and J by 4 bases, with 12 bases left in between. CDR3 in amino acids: CASSLVAGRETQYF. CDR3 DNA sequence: TGTGCCAGCAGCTTGGTCGCAGGGCGAGAGACCCAGTACTTC.

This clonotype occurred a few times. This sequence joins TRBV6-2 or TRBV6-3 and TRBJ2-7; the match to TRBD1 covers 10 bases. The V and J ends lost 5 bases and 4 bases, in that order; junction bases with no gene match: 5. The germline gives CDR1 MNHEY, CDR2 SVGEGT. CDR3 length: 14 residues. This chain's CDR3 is CASSATGGRYEQYF. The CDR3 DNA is TGTGCCAGCAGTGCGACAGGGGGCAGGTACGAGCAGTACTTC.

CDR3 protein: CATSRDRMQGSGDTQYF. The CDR3 nucleotides read TGTGCCACCAGCAGAGATCGGATGCAGGGGAGTGGAGATACGCAGTATTTT. This chain joins TRBV15 and TRBJ2-3; possibly TRBD1 for D (6 bases). CDR1 LNHNV and CDR2 YYDKDF come from the germline V gene (reference sequence). The CDR3 consists of 17 residues. Trimming pared 0 bases from V and 5 bases from J, leaving 18 bases between.

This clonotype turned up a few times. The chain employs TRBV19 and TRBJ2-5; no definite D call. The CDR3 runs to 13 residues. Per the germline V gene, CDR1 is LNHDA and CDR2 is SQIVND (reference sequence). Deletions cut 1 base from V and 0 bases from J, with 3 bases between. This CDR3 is CASSIGHQETQYF. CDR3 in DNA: TGTGCCAGTAGTATAGGACACCAAGAGACCCAGTACTTC.

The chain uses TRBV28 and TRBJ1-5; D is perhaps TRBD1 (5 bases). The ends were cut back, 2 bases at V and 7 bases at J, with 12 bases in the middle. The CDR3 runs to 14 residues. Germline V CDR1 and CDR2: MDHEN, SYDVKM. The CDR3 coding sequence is TGTGCCAGCAGTTTAGGGGGGTCTTGGCAGCCCCAGCATTTT. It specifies CASSLGGSWQPQHF.

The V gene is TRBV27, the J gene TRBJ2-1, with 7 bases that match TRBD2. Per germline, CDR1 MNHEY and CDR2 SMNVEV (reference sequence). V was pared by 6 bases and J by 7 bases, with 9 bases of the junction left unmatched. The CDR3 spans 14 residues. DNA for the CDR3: TGTGCCAGCAGGGCCGGGACTATCCATAATGAGCAGTTCTTC. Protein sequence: CASRAGTIHNEQFF.

The CDR3 loop is CATSGDYSNQPQHF. CDR3 DNA: TGTGCCACCTCGGGGGACTATAGCAATCAGCCCCAGCATTTT. The chain uses TRBV24-1 and TRBJ1-5; D might be TRBD1 (5 bases). Trimming cost V 9 bases and J 0 bases, with 11 bases left between them. The CDR3 has 14 amino acids. Looked up from germline, CDR1 is KGHDR and CDR2 is SFDVKD.

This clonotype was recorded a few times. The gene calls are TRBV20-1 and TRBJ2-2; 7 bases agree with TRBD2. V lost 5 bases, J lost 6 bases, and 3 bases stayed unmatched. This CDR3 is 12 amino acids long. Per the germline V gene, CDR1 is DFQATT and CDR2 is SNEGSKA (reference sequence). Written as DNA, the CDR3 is TGCAGTGCTCGCGGGAGTCCCGGGGAGCTGTTTTTT. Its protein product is CSARGSPGELFF.